Shown below are 27 T cell receptor beta chains from a single sample sequenced in a study of identical twins. TCRdb reprocessed the 5' RACE reads via MiXCR and lists one record per CDR3 protein. The table has 400,000 to 500,000 distinct CDR3 sequences, around an eighth seen once; the top ten hold around 0.98%. This sample was shared with a second study, whose subject was yellow fever vaccine responses in identical twins.

Sample: CD4+ T cells sorted from blood. The receptors derive from a woman younger than 35 in good health.

In this sample, this clonotype turned up a few times. This rearrangement joins TRBV19 to TRBJ2-5; 7 positions match TRBD1. There are 15 residues in the CDR3. V lost 1 base and J lost 5; bases outside the gene matches: 7. CDR1 and CDR2 from the germline V gene are LNHDA and SQIVND (reference sequence). The CDR3 is CASSIGDRVGETQYF. The CDR3 bases are TGTGCCAGTAGTATAGGTGACAGGGTCGGGGAGACCCAGTACTTC.

This rearrangement joins TRBV6-2 or TRBV6-3 to TRBJ2-5; 7 bases agree with TRBD2. The V and J ends lost 6 bases and 0 bases, in that order; junction bases with no gene match: 13. The CDR3 loop spans 17 amino acids. Germline V lookup: CDR1 MNHEY, CDR2 SVGEGT. CDR3 in amino acids: CASRNGASGGYQETQYF. CDR3 nucleotides: TGTGCCAGCAGGAATGGGGCTAGCGGAGGGTACCAAGAGACCCAGTACTTC.

This clonotype was picked up a small number of times. The chain has TRBV30 and TRBJ1-5; D unresolved. Per germline, CDR1 GTSNPN and CDR2 SVGIG (reference sequence). V dropped 1 base and J dropped 3 bases, with 7 bases sitting between them. This CDR3 is built from 13 residues. CDR3 amino acids: CAWSAQDNQPQHF. The CDR3 nucleotides read TGTGCCTGGAGTGCCCAGGACAATCAGCCCCAGCATTTT.

The rearrangement joins TRBV12-3 or TRBV12-4 to TRBJ2-2; D assignment may be TRBD1 or TRBD2 (5 bases each). This CDR3 has 15 amino acids. Trimming took 5 bases from V and 6 from J, leaving 16 bases between them. The CDR3 protein is CASSLGDLRSGELFF. The CDR3 DNA follows: TGTGCCAGCAGTCTGGGGGATCTACGATCCGGGGAGCTGTTTTTT.

This clonotype was detected ten times or more. The rearrangement joins TRBV6-1 to TRBJ1-2, with D hard to call. CDR1 is MNHNS, CDR2 SASEGT, per germline. Deletions cut 6 bases from V and 1 base from J, with 21 bases between. The CDR3 runs to 17 residues. The CDR3 bases are TGTGCCAGCAGACCCGACCGGTTAACGGGGATTAACTATGGCTACACCTTC. It specifies CASRPDRLTGINYGYTF.

This clonotype appeared many times. V usage is TRBV11-2 and J usage is TRBJ2-1; TRBD2 matches at 11 bases. The CDR3 spans 16 residues. J lost 2 bases, V lost 5 bases, and 5 bases had no gene match. Germline CDR1 and CDR2: SGHAT and FQNNGV. The CDR3 bases are TGTGCCAGCAGCCAGGGGACTAGCGGAACCTACAATGAGCAGTTCTTC. Its protein is CASSQGTSGTYNEQFF. Based on the CDR3 plus reference TRBV11-2 and TRBJ2-1, the full variable domain is EAGVAQSPRYKIIEKRQSVAFWCNPISGHATLYWYQQILGQGPKLLIQFQNNGVVDDSQLPKDRFSAERLKGVDSTLKIQPAKLEDSAVYLCASSQGTSGTYNEQFFGPGTRLTVL.

This clonotype was picked up a small number of times. V usage is TRBV12-5 and J usage is TRBJ2-2; 10 bases are shared with TRBD2. V was clipped by 5 bases and J by 3 bases; unmatched bases: 9. Germline V gene data show CDR1 as LGHNT and CDR2 as FRNRAP. This CDR3 comprises 17 residues. This CDR3 is CASGLFGAGGYTGELFF. Here the CDR3 DNA reads TGTGCTAGTGGTCTCTTTGGAGCGGGAGGGTACACCGGGGAGCTGTTTTTT.

This clonotype was seen more than once but under ten times. The chain couples TRBV20-1 to TRBJ2-3, with a tentative D call TRBD2 (6 bases). The germline V and J ends were trimmed by 6 bases and 0 bases, with 13 bases remaining between them. The germline V gene encodes CDR1 DFQATT and CDR2 SNEGSKA (reference sequence). The CDR3 length is 14 residues. The CDR3 DNA reads TGCAGTGCCGCACGGGGGACTAGCACAGATACGCAGTATTTT. This encodes CSAARGTSTDTQYF.

This clonotype has only a few counts. The chain combines TRBV20-1 with TRBJ2-5, with a weak D call TRBD1 (6 bases). The CDR3 is 15 residues long. Trimming shortened V by 0 bases and J by 2 bases, and 13 bases separated the two germline ends. Germline CDR1 is DFQATT and CDR2 is SNEGSKA (reference sequence). This CDR3 is CSARDGQGKQETQYF. Here the CDR3 DNA reads TGCAGTGCTAGAGATGGCCAGGGGAAGCAAGAGACCCAGTACTTC.

This clonotype was observed at least ten times. The V gene is TRBV7-2, the J gene TRBJ2-3; D may be TRBD1 or TRBD2 (5 bases each). This CDR3 is built from 14 residues. The V gene's germline CDR1 is SGHTA and CDR2 FQGNSA. Trimming cost V 4 bases and J 2 bases, with 10 bases left between them. CDR3 coding DNA: TGTGCCAGCAGCTCGGGGCGAAACACAGATACGCAGTATTTT. Its translation is CASSSGRNTDTQYF.

The sample holds a few counts of this clonotype. The rearrangement joins TRBV5-1 to TRBJ2-5; D call uncertain. This CDR3 has 13 amino acids. Trimming cost V 4 bases and J 4 bases, with 11 bases left between them. Germline V gives CDR1 SGHRS, CDR2 YFSETQ. The CDR3 loop is CASSPDPAETQYF. CDR3 DNA sequence: TGCGCCAGCAGCCCTGACCCGGCAGAGACCCAGTACTTC.

Only a few counts were recorded for this clonotype. The chain is built from TRBV11-2 and TRBJ1-6; D is ambiguous. CDR1 is SGHAT and CDR2 is FQNNGV in the germline V gene. V was shortened by 5 bases and J by 5 bases, with 13 bases between the two germline ends. The CDR3 runs to 15 residues. DNA of the CDR3: TGTGCCAGCAGCACGGACGGCCGTGATAATTCACCCCTCCACTTT. This translates into CASSTDGRDNSPLHF.

The chain recombines TRBV18 with TRBJ2-7, with 10 bases aligning to TRBD2. J gave up 5 bases and V 8 bases, and 6 bases lay outside the gene matches. The germline gives CDR1 KGHSH, CDR2 LQKENI. The CDR3 extends over 13 amino acids. CDR3 DNA: TGTGCCAGCACCAGCGGGAGGGCCGACGAGCAGTACTTC. Encoded protein: CASTSGRADEQYF.

J is TRBJ2-3 and V is TRBV7-2, with D perhaps being TRBD1 or TRBD2 (5 bases each). Germline V lookup: CDR1 SGHTA, CDR2 FQGNSA. The CDR3 extends over 13 amino acids. V was pared by 5 bases and J by 4 bases, with 10 bases between. The CDR3 coding sequence is TGTGCCAGCAGCATGAGGGGTGCAGATACGCAGTATTTT. It codes for CASSMRGADTQYF.

V gene TRBV10-1 combines with J gene TRBJ2-3; no firm D call. The CDR3 runs to 12 residues. The germline V and J ends were trimmed by 3 bases and 6 bases, with 7 bases remaining between them. The germline V gene has CDR1 WNHNN and CDR2 SYGVQD (reference sequence). CDR3 sequence reads: CASSDGRDTQYF. CDR3 coding DNA: TGCGCCAGCAGTGACGGTCGCGATACGCAGTATTTT.

The J gene is TRBJ1-3, the V gene TRBV29-1; the match to TRBD1 covers 7 bases. CDR1 and CDR2 (germline): SQVTM, ANQGSEA. Trimming at V came to 6 bases and at J to 0 bases, leaving 5 bases not matched to a gene. CDR3 length equals 14 residues. Here the CDR3 DNA reads TGCAGCGTCCTGACAGGGTACTCTGGAAACACCATATATTTT. Translated: CSVLTGYSGNTIYF. The full variable domain, its missing parts supplied by reference TRBV29-1 and TRBJ1-3, is SAVISQKPSRDICQRGTSLTIQCQVDSQVTMMFWYRQQPGQSLTLIATANQGSEATYESGFVIDKFPISRPNLTFSTLTVSNMSPEDSSIYLCSVLTGYSGNTIYFGEGSWLTVV.

The chain is built from TRBV20-1 and TRBJ1-5; D uncertain. V was pared by 1 base and J by 5 bases, with 9 bases between. The germline V gene has CDR1 DFQATT and CDR2 SNEGSKA (reference sequence). This CDR3 spans 13 amino acids. This CDR3 is CSARVDGDQPQHF. The CDR3 region has the DNA TGCAGTGCTAGAGTCGACGGCGATCAGCCCCAGCATTTT.

The V and J genes are TRBV3-1 and TRBJ2-1; 15 positions agree with TRBD2. Germline loops: CDR1 LGHDT, CDR2 YNNKEL (reference sequence). Germline trimming cut 4 bases from V and 10 bases from J; bases unmatched to any gene: 5. This CDR3 contains 15 residues. This CDR3 reads CASSPGLAGGPEQFF. In DNA, the CDR3 is TGTGCCAGCAGCCCCGGACTAGCGGGAGGGCCCGAGCAGTTCTTC.

This clonotype was detected only a few times. The rearrangement uses TRBV5-1 and TRBJ1-4; D is perhaps TRBD1 (6 bases). V gave up 4 bases and J gave up 6 bases, with 13 bases separating them. Per germline, CDR1 SGHRS and CDR2 YFSETQ. The CDR3 length is 14 residues. This CDR3 reads CASSTDRWDEKLFF. In DNA, the CDR3 is TGCGCCAGCAGCACGGACAGATGGGATGAAAAACTGTTTTTT.

This chain links TRBV29-1 with TRBJ2-5, with a possible D match to TRBD2 (7 bases). Per the germline V gene, CDR1 is SQVTM and CDR2 is ANQGSEA. V gave up 5 bases and J gave up 5 bases, with 24 bases separating them. This CDR3 contains 16 residues. The CDR3 here is CSVHPRSGGGVETQYF. The CDR3 nucleotides read TGCAGCGTTCATCCCCGGTCAGGCGGGGGCGTGGAGACCCAGTACTTC.

This clonotype was counted at least ten times. J is TRBJ2-7 and V is TRBV12-3 or TRBV12-4; possible D gene TRBD2, 7 bases. This CDR3 is 15 amino acids long. The V end was cut by 5 bases, the J end by 0 bases, with 14 bases between. The CDR3 coding sequence is TGTGCCAGCAGTAAAGGGGGGGCTTACTCCTACGAGCAGTACTTC. Its translation is CASSKGGAYSYEQYF.

Comment on this clonotype: Germline is not matched at one junction end, which may reflect a read error. This chain uses TRBV7-7 with TRBJ2-1; 11 nucleotides line up with TRBD2. Germline CDR1 and CDR2: SSHAT and FNYEAQ (reference sequence). The CDR3 loop spans 15 amino acids. CDR3 in amino acids: CASSQLAGVHNEQFF. CDR3 in DNA: TGTGCTAGCAGCCAACTAGCGGGAGTTCACAATGAGCAGTTCTTC.

V gene TRBV19 combines with J gene TRBJ2-5, with TRBD1 matching 8 bases. The CDR3 loop spans 14 amino acids. V lost 5 bases to trimming and J lost 5 bases; unmatched junction nucleotides: 7. CDR1 is LNHDA and CDR2 is SQIVND in the germline V gene (reference sequence). The CDR3 here is CASSVIRGQETQYF. CDR3 bases: TGTGCCAGTAGTGTGATCAGGGGGCAGGAGACCCAGTACTTC. The variable domain in full, with the rest retrieved from reference TRBV19 and TRBJ2-5, is DGGITQSPKYLFRKEGQNVTLSCEQNLNHDAMYWYRQDPGQGLRLIYYSQIVNDFQKGDIAEGYSVSREKKESFPLTVTSAQKNPTAFYLCASSVIRGQETQYFGPGTRLLVL.

The table lists this clonotype with a few counts. CDR3: CATSRDRQGKDEQYF. CDR3 bases: TGTGCCACCAGCAGAGATCGGCAGGGGAAGGACGAGCAGTACTTC. This sequence joins TRBV15 and TRBJ2-7, with a weak D call TRBD1 (6 bases). The CDR3 totals 15 residues. With 0 bases removed from V and 5 bases from J, the gap between germline ends came to 14 bases. Germline values: CDR1 LNHNV, CDR2 YYDKDF (reference sequence).

The chain joins TRBV3-1 to TRBJ2-1, with 8 bases identical to TRBD2. The germline V gene has CDR1 LGHDT and CDR2 YNNKEL (reference sequence). J was trimmed by 9 bases and V by 0 bases; bases with no gene match: 10. The CDR3 spans 16 residues. Here the CDR3 reads CASSQDIAGGHPEQFF. In nucleotides, the CDR3 is TGTGCCAGCAGCCAAGATATTGCGGGGGGCCACCCTGAGCAGTTCTTC.

The rearrangement uses TRBV15 and TRBJ2-7, with D perhaps TRBD1 or TRBD2 (7 bases each). This CDR3 comprises 15 residues. Between the trimmed V and J ends, which lost 3 bases and 4 bases, there was a span of 16 bases. Germline V CDR1 and CDR2: LNHNV, YYDKDF (reference sequence). CDR3 in DNA: TGTGCCACCAGCAGCGGGGGGACAGCAACTTACGAGCAGTACTTC. This codes for CATSSGGTATYEQYF.

This clonotype has only a few counts. The chain's CDR3 is CASNPSPEQYF. The CDR3 DNA sequence: TGTGCCAGCAACCCTAGCCCCGAGCAGTACTTC. V gene TRBV27 combines with J gene TRBJ2-7; a weak D match, TRBD2 (5 bases). This CDR3 contains 11 residues. The germline V gene encodes CDR1 MNHEY and CDR2 SMNVEV (reference sequence). Deletions cut 7 bases from V and 6 bases from J, with 10 bases between.